This T cell receptor (beta chain) is drawn from a study of blood T cell repertoires in COVID-19. Using immunoSEQ multiplex PCR, the repertoire was profiled, and TCRdb retains in-frame clones only, with some absent. Here the sample spans about 230,000 clones, approximately 81% being singletons. Trimming cost V 0 bases and J 2 bases, with 4 bases left between them. This CDR3 is 13 amino acids long. Germline loops: CDR1 LGHNA, CDR2 YSLEER. Sequencing used peripheral blood. V and J are TRBV4-3 and TRBJ1-2; D gene uncertain. This clonotype originated in a man aged 40-50 years with acute or convalescent COVID-19. The CDR3 DNA reads as TGCGCCAGCAGCCAAGATATAAACTATGGCTACACCTTC. It translates to CASSQDINYGYTF.